These T cell receptor beta chains were read from a single sample in a study of T cells in Graves' hyperthyroidism and ophthalmopathy. TCRdb re-called the multiplex PCR reads with MiXCR, one entry per CDR3 protein. The sample lists some 600,000 distinct CDR3 sequences; roughly 13% were seen once. Material for sequencing was blood. These receptor sequences come from a woman between 25 and 40 years old with Graves' hyperthyroidism that later progressed to Graves' ophthalmopathy. CDR3s include the opening cysteine and the closing phenylalanine or tryptophan. D genes are given only for firm matches. A row's size may be missing; if present it is once, few, many or a size class.

V gene: TRBV28; D gene: NA; J gene: TRBJ1-5; clone size: many; CDR3 DNA: TGTGCCAGCAGTTTGGGGCAGGGAAGTCAGCCCCAGCATTTT; CDR3 protein: CASSLGQGSQPQHF
V gene: TRBV27; D gene: TRBD1; J gene: TRBJ1-1; clone size: few; CDR3 DNA: TGTGCCAGCAGTTTTTACGAGGGGGCATCAACTGAAGCTTTCTTT; CDR3 protein: CASSFYEGASTEAFF
V gene: TRBV6-2/TRBV6-3; D gene: TRBD1; J gene: TRBJ1-1; clone size: many; CDR3 DNA: TGTGCCAGCAGGCGTGGGACAGGGGGAGGGAGAAACACTGAAGCTTTCTTT; CDR3 protein: CASRRGTGGGRNTEAFF
V gene: TRBV27; D gene: TRBD1; J gene: TRBJ2-7; clone size: many; CDR3 DNA: TGTGCCAGCAGGGGAGTTGCAGGGGGCGAAGGCGAGCAGTACTTC; CDR3 protein: CASRGVAGGEGEQYF
V gene: TRBV7-8; D gene: TRBD2; J gene: TRBJ2-3; clone size: many; CDR3 DNA: TGTGCCAGCAGGGAGAGCGGGAGGGCCAGAGATACGCAGTATTTT; CDR3 protein: CASRESGRARDTQYF
V gene: TRBV12-3/TRBV12-4; D gene: NA; J gene: TRBJ2-1; clone size: many; CDR3 DNA: TGTGCCAGCAGTTTAGCGACAGACTCCCGGGCGGGCAATGAGCAGTTCTTC; CDR3 protein: CASSLATDSRAGNEQFF
V gene: TRBV30; D gene: TRBD1; J gene: TRBJ1-5; clone size: few; CDR3 DNA: TGTGCCTGGAGTTCGGACAGGGGAAGCAATCAGCCCCAGCATTTT; CDR3 protein: CAWSSDRGSNQPQHF
V gene: TRBV6-1; D gene: NA; J gene: TRBJ2-2; clone size: few; CDR3 DNA: TGTGCCAGCACCAACGAAGGACTCACCGGGGAGCTGTTTTTT; CDR3 protein: CASTNEGLTGELFF
V gene: TRBV7-9; D gene: TRBD2; J gene: TRBJ2-1; clone size: few; CDR3 DNA: TGTGCCAGCAGCCCCCGGGGTAGCGGGAGGAATGAGCAGTTCTTC; CDR3 protein: CASSPRGSGRNEQFF
V gene: TRBV9; D gene: TRBD2; J gene: TRBJ2-1; clone size: NA; CDR3 DNA: TGTGCCAGCAGCGCTACTAGCGGGATAATCAATGAGCAGTTCTTC; CDR3 protein: CASSATSGIINEQFF
V gene: TRBV29-1; D gene: TRBD1; J gene: TRBJ1-2; clone size: many; CDR3 DNA: TGCAGCGTCCCCAGACCAGGGGGAAACTATGGCTACACCTTC; CDR3 protein: CSVPRPGGNYGYTF
V gene: TRBV2; D gene: NA; J gene: TRBJ1-1; clone size: many; CDR3 DNA: TGTGCCAGCAGCACTGAAGCTTTCTTT; CDR3 protein: CASSTEAFF
V gene: TRBV12-3/TRBV12-4; D gene: NA; J gene: TRBJ2-6; clone size: few; CDR3 DNA: TGTGCCAGCACCGCAACATCTAACTCTGGGGCCAACGTCCTGACTTTC; CDR3 protein: CASTATSNSGANVLTF
V gene: TRBV9; D gene: NA; J gene: TRBJ2-5; clone size: few; CDR3 DNA: TGTGCCAGCAGTGACAACATAGACCAAGAGACCCAGTACTTC; CDR3 protein: CASSDNIDQETQYF
V gene: TRBV11-3; D gene: NA; J gene: TRBJ2-1; clone size: many; CDR3 DNA: TGTGCCAGCAGCTTAGTTCTCGGGAAGGTGGTAAATGAGCAGTTCTTC; CDR3 protein: CASSLVLGKVVNEQFF
V gene: TRBV24-1; D gene: NA; J gene: TRBJ2-3; clone size: NA; CDR3 DNA: TGTGCCACCAGTGACCCCGGGGGTATCACAGATACGCAGTATTTT; CDR3 protein: CATSDPGGITDTQYF
V gene: TRBV24-1; D gene: NA; J gene: TRBJ2-6; clone size: many; CDR3 DNA: TGTGCCACCAGTGATTGGGCCAGGACTACCGTTGACTCTGGGGCCAACGTCCTGACTTTC; CDR3 protein: CATSDWARTTVDSGANVLTF
V gene: TRBV6-2/TRBV6-3; D gene: TRBD2; J gene: TRBJ2-3; clone size: many; CDR3 DNA: TGTGCCAGCATCATAGCGGGAGAGGCGCCAGATACGCAGTATTTT; CDR3 protein: CASIIAGEAPDTQYF
V gene: TRBV12-3/TRBV12-4; D gene: TRBD1; J gene: TRBJ2-1; clone size: many; CDR3 DNA: TGTGCCAGCAGTTCCGGACAGGGGGCCTACAATGAGCAGTTCTTC; CDR3 protein: CASSSGQGAYNEQFF
V gene: TRBV9; D gene: NA; J gene: TRBJ2-2; clone size: few; CDR3 DNA: TGTGCCAGCAGCGTAGGTGTGGGAACGGGCACCGGGGAGCTGTTTTTT; CDR3 protein: CASSVGVGTGTGELFF
V gene: TRBV7-9; D gene: NA; J gene: TRBJ2-6; clone size: NA; CDR3 DNA: TGTGCCAGCAGCTTATCGACCTCACCCGGGGCCAACGTCATGACTTTC; CDR3 protein: CASSLSTSPGANVMTF
V gene: TRBV6-2/TRBV6-3; D gene: NA; J gene: TRBJ1-3; clone size: few; CDR3 DNA: TGTGCCAGCAGCTCAGGCTATGGAAACACCATATATTTT; CDR3 protein: CASSSGYGNTIYF
V gene: TRBV2; D gene: TRBD2; J gene: TRBJ2-2; clone size: few; CDR3 DNA: TGTGCCAGCAGCGACCCGCTGACTAGCCAGACCGGGGAGCTGTTTTTT; CDR3 protein: CASSDPLTSQTGELFF
V gene: TRBV30; D gene: NA; J gene: TRBJ2-2; clone size: many; CDR3 DNA: TGTGCCTGGAGTACAGGGCTAAGAGGGGAGCTGTTTTTT; CDR3 protein: CAWSTGLRGELFF
V gene: TRBV7-9; D gene: TRBD2; J gene: TRBJ2-7; clone size: NA; CDR3 DNA: TGTGCCAGCAGCTTATTGCTAGCGGGAGCGTCCTCCTACGAGCAGTACTTC; CDR3 protein: CASSLLLAGASSYEQYF
V gene: TRBV3-1; D gene: NA; J gene: TRBJ2-1; clone size: many; CDR3 DNA: TGTGCCAGCAGCACAACCCGGGGCAATGAGCAGTTCTTC; CDR3 protein: CASSTTRGNEQFF
V gene: TRBV6-1; D gene: NA; J gene: TRBJ1-5; clone size: many; CDR3 DNA: TGTGCCAGCAGGGTCGACGGCAATCAGCCCCAGCATTTT; CDR3 protein: CASRVDGNQPQHF
V gene: TRBV19; D gene: TRBD2; J gene: TRBJ2-7; clone size: few; CDR3 DNA: TGTGCCGCAAACCCGGGACTAGGAGCACGAGAGCAGTACTTC; CDR3 protein: CAANPGLGAREQYF
V gene: TRBV19; D gene: NA; J gene: TRBJ1-5; clone size: NA; CDR3 DNA: TGTGCCAGTAGTGGCCAGGGTTATAGCAATCAGCCCCAGCATTTT; CDR3 protein: CASSGQGYSNQPQHF
V gene: TRBV28; D gene: NA; J gene: TRBJ1-1; clone size: many; CDR3 DNA: TGTGCCAGCAGTTTGGGGACAATAAACACTGAAGCTTTCTTT; CDR3 protein: CASSLGTINTEAFF
V gene: TRBV18; D gene: TRBD2; J gene: TRBJ2-5; clone size: few; CDR3 DNA: TGTGCCAGCTCACCCCGACTAGCGGGAGGGCCAGGAGCAAGTGAGACCCAGTACTTC; CDR3 protein: CASSPRLAGGPGASETQYF
V gene: TRBV30; D gene: NA; J gene: TRBJ1-1; clone size: many; CDR3 DNA: TGTGCCTGGAGAAGGCTGGAGAACACTGAAGCTTTCTTT; CDR3 protein: CAWRRLENTEAFF
V gene: TRBV4-1; D gene: NA; J gene: TRBJ2-3; clone size: NA; CDR3 DNA: TGCGCCAGCAGCCGGGATAGCGGCGTCACAGATACGCAGTATTTT; CDR3 protein: CASSRDSGVTDTQYF
V gene: TRBV24-1; D gene: NA; J gene: TRBJ2-7; clone size: NA; CDR3 DNA: TGTGCCACCAGCCCTAGATTGGGCGAGCAGTACTTC; CDR3 protein: CATSPRLGEQYF
V gene: TRBV19; D gene: NA; J gene: TRBJ1-4; clone size: few; CDR3 DNA: TGTGCCAGTAGTATTGGTGAAAAACTGTTTTTT; CDR3 protein: CASSIGEKLFF
V gene: TRBV14; D gene: TRBD1; J gene: TRBJ2-6; clone size: NA; CDR3 DNA: TGTGCCAGCTCCTCGGACAGGTCCCTCTCTGGGGCCAACGTCCTGACTTTC; CDR3 protein: CASSSDRSLSGANVLTF
V gene: TRBV12-3/TRBV12-4; D gene: TRBD1; J gene: TRBJ2-1; clone size: many; CDR3 DNA: TGTGCCAGCAGTTCTTGGGACAGCGCCCTAGGGAATGAGCAGTTCTTC; CDR3 protein: CASSSWDSALGNEQFF
V gene: TRBV5-6; D gene: TRBD1; J gene: TRBJ2-7; clone size: NA; CDR3 DNA: TGTGCCAGCAGCATACAGGGGTCTCGGGAGCAGTACTTC; CDR3 protein: CASSIQGSREQYF
V gene: TRBV18; D gene: TRBD1; J gene: TRBJ1-2; clone size: many; CDR3 DNA: TGTGCCAGCCTTCCAGGGGGTCCAGCTAACTATGGCTACACCTTC; CDR3 protein: CASLPGGPANYGYTF
V gene: TRBV7-8; D gene: TRBD2; J gene: TRBJ2-3; clone size: many; CDR3 DNA: TGTGCCAGCAGCCCTCGTCCTAGCGGGAGGGACAGCACAGATACGCAGTATTTT; CDR3 protein: CASSPRPSGRDSTDTQYF
V gene: TRBV7-9; D gene: NA; J gene: TRBJ2-1; clone size: few; CDR3 DNA: TGTGCCAGCAGCTTGTCCCCTGAGGAGCAGTTCTTC; CDR3 protein: CASSLSPEEQFF
V gene: TRBV4-3; D gene: NA; J gene: TRBJ2-1; clone size: few; CDR3 DNA: TGCGCCAGCAGCCATGCTACCGAAACTAGCCCGGATGTGGTCAATGAGCAGTTCTTC; CDR3 protein: CASSHATETSPDVVNEQFF
V gene: TRBV12-3/TRBV12-4; D gene: TRBD2; J gene: TRBJ2-1; clone size: many; CDR3 DNA: TGTGCCAGCAGCTTAAGGACTAGCGGGAGGGCCTATGAGCAGTTCTTC; CDR3 protein: CASSLRTSGRAYEQFF
V gene: TRBV7-9; D gene: TRBD1; J gene: TRBJ1-1; clone size: many; CDR3 DNA: TGTGCCAGCAGCCCCGGGACAGGGCTGAACACTGAAGCTTTCTTT; CDR3 protein: CASSPGTGLNTEAFF
V gene: TRBV27; D gene: NA; J gene: TRBJ2-7; clone size: NA; CDR3 DNA: TGTGCCAGCAGTCGAACCTCGGGACATAGCTCCTACGAGCAGTACTTC; CDR3 protein: CASSRTSGHSSYEQYF
V gene: TRBV30; D gene: NA; J gene: TRBJ2-2; clone size: many; CDR3 DNA: TGTGCCTGGAGTGCAACCAGCACCGGGGAGCTGTTTTTT; CDR3 protein: CAWSATSTGELFF
V gene: TRBV12-3/TRBV12-4; D gene: TRBD2; J gene: TRBJ2-1; clone size: NA; CDR3 DNA: TGTGCCAGCAGTTTGTGGTGGACTAGCGGGCCCAATGAGCAGTTCTTC; CDR3 protein: CASSLWWTSGPNEQFF
V gene: TRBV29-1; D gene: NA; J gene: TRBJ1-1; clone size: NA; CDR3 DNA: TGCAGCGTTAAGGACATCGAGAACACTGAAGCTTTCTTT; CDR3 protein: CSVKDIENTEAFF
V gene: TRBV9; D gene: NA; J gene: TRBJ2-6; clone size: many; CDR3 DNA: TGTGCCAGCAGCGTAGAGGGTTCTGGGGCCAACGTCCTGACTTTC; CDR3 protein: CASSVEGSGANVLTF
V gene: TRBV5-1; D gene: NA; J gene: TRBJ2-5; clone size: NA; CDR3 DNA: TGCGCCAGCAGCTTGGCCGGGTCGGCTACCCAAGAGACCCAGTACTTC; CDR3 protein: CASSLAGSATQETQYF
V gene: TRBV6-1; D gene: NA; J gene: TRBJ1-5; clone size: NA; CDR3 DNA: TGTGCCAGCAGTGAAGGCCAGAGATCCAATCAGCCCCAGCATTTT; CDR3 protein: CASSEGQRSNQPQHF
V gene: TRBV11-1; D gene: NA; J gene: TRBJ2-1; clone size: NA; CDR3 DNA: TGCGCCAGCAGCCAAGATTCGGTGGCCGGGCGTGAGCAGTTCTTC; CDR3 protein: CASSQDSVAGREQFF
V gene: TRBV2; D gene: NA; J gene: TRBJ1-6; clone size: once; CDR3 DNA: TGTGCCAGCAGTGGGTTCCGGGGGCTGGAGTCACCCCTCCACTTT; CDR3 protein: CASSGFRGLESPLHF